The source of this T cell receptor beta chain is a study of blood T cell repertoires in COVID-19. The wider study: Samples of COVID-19 (acute and convalescent) were obtained from the United States, Italy and Spain. The cDNA or gDNA used as material had been derived from T cells, B-cell-depleted T cells, or PBMCs.

Trimming took 6 bases from V and 2 from J, leaving 11 bases between them. Germline V gene sequence: CDR1 MNHEY, CDR2 SVGAGI. The CDR3 covers 13 residues. In the original analysis: Amplification with reference gene primers provided the estimates of nucleated cell counts. This table comes from immunoSEQ multiplex PCR, and its TCRdb copy is limited to in-frame clones, with some not included. V and J calls and clone size are copied from that table; D and trimming were computed from the DNA. The table lists about 120,000 clones, around 77% of them singletons. This sequence was found in a human donor in a cohort sampled during active COVID-19. The chain links TRBV6-5 to TRBJ2-7, with D unclear. The sequenced sample was peripheral blood. The CDR3 nucleotides read TGTGCCAGCAGATCAGACAAAGCCTACGAGCAGTACTTC. It yields the protein CASRSDKAYEQYF.